This entry features one T cell receptor (beta chain) sequence. The sample is drawn from a study of blood T cell repertoires in COVID-19. Trimming cost V 10 bases and J 8 bases; bases outside gene matches: 11. The CDR3 extends over 13 amino acids. Only in-frame clones appear in the TCRdb table, and some are missing; sequencing was by immunoSEQ multiplex PCR. This sample has 250,000 or so clones, with approximately 90% found just once. V is TRBV12-3 or TRBV12-4 and J is TRBJ2-1, with TRBD1 identical over 7 bases. This TCR came from a woman aged 25 to 39 with acute COVID-19. Sequencing was performed on PBMCs or T cells enriched from blood (not recorded which). CDR3 in amino acids: CAIRDSPGDEQFF. The CDR3, as DNA: TGTGCCATCCGGGACAGCCCCGGAGATGAGCAGTTCTTC.